The next 22 T cell receptor beta chains were all read from a single sample in a study of CD8 T cells in Susac syndrome. An input of 0.5 to 1 ug of RNA was subjected to reverse transcription using random hexamers. TCRdb used MiXCR to reprocess the immunoSEQ multiplex PCR reads, holding one entry per CDR3 protein. The sample includes about 170,000 distinct CDR3 sequences, 90% to 97% of them seen just once. Material: CD4+ T cells from PBMCs. These receptors were taken from a human donor with Susac syndrome.

The chain carries TRBV2 and TRBJ1-5; D unclear. V was cut by 7 bases and J by 2 bases, with 9 bases left in between. Germline V gene data show CDR1 as SNHLY and CDR2 as FYNNEI. CDR3 length: 13 residues. CDR3 protein: CASMREGNQPQHF. In DNA form, the CDR3 reads TGTGCCAGCATGAGGGAAGGCAATCAGCCCCAGCATTTT.

The rearrangement links TRBV28 to TRBJ2-5; 7 bases line up with TRBD2. The length of the CDR3 is 13 residues. The V gene end was trimmed by 8 bases and the J gene end by 5 bases; junction bases not matched to a gene: 8. From germline, CDR1 is MDHEN and CDR2 SYDVKM. This chain's CDR3 is CASGSAAGETQYF. The CDR3 nucleotides read TGTGCCAGCGGGTCGGCAGCGGGGGAGACCCAGTACTTC.

The CDR3 reads CASREGEGYTF. The DNA of the CDR3 is TGTGCCAGCCGTGAGGGAGAAGGCTACACCTTC. The chain recombines TRBV28 with TRBJ1-2; D gene ambiguous. The ends were cut back, 8 bases at V and 8 bases at J, with 12 bases in the middle. The CDR3 loop spans 11 amino acids. The germline V gene encodes CDR1 MDHEN and CDR2 SYDVKM.

The rearrangement links TRBV30 to TRBJ1-1, with 10 bases that match TRBD1. V shed 0 bases and J 4 bases; nucleotides not matched to a gene: 5. The CDR3 length is 15 residues. The germline V gene encodes CDR1 GTSNPN and CDR2 SVGIG (reference sequence). CDR3 nucleotides: TGTGCCTGGAGTGTACTTAGGGACAGGGGCACTGAAGCTTTCTTT. This codes for CAWSVLRDRGTEAFF.

CDR3 sequence reads: CATSRGIRAGEDTEAFF. CDR3 DNA sequence: TGTGCCACCAGCAGAGGCATTCGGGCAGGGGAGGACACTGAAGCTTTCTTT. The rearrangement uses TRBV15 and TRBJ1-1, with D perhaps matching TRBD1 (6 bases). The CDR3 is 17 residues long. V was pared by 1 base and J by 3 bases, with 18 bases between. Per the germline V gene, CDR1 is LNHNV and CDR2 is YYDKDF (reference sequence).

This clonotype was counted once. The chain employs TRBV7-3 and TRBJ1-1; TRBD1 agrees at 7 bases. Germline CDR1 SGHTA, CDR2 FQGTGA. The CDR3 covers 14 residues. The V segment lost 2 bases and the J segment 6 bases; nucleotides outside the gene matches: 6. The CDR3 DNA reads TGTGCCAGCAGCTTACGAGGGGGACAGTCTGAAGCTTTCTTT. Translating gives CASSLRGGQSEAFF.

The chain is built from TRBV20-1 and TRBJ1-6; TRBD1 might be the D (5 bases). CDR3 size: 14 residues. The germline V and J ends were trimmed by 1 base and 7 bases, with 11 bases remaining between them. In germline, CDR1 is DFQATT, CDR2 SNEGSKA (reference sequence). The CDR3 bases are TGCAGTGCTAGAGCGGGGGTCGGGAATTCACCCCTCCACTTT. Protein product: CSARAGVGNSPLHF.

The chain couples TRBV20-1 to TRBJ1-2; tentative D call: TRBD1 (6 bases). V lost 5 bases and J lost 3, with 13 bases in between. The germline gives CDR1 DFQATT, CDR2 SNEGSKA (reference sequence). The CDR3 is 13 residues long. The CDR3 loop reads CSALQGWDYGYTF. As DNA, the CDR3 is TGCAGTGCTTTACAGGGTTGGGACTATGGCTACACCTTC.

V and J are TRBV6-6 and TRBJ2-2, with no clear D. Trimming removed 8 bases at V and 7 bases at J, with 11 bases between. This CDR3 is built from 12 residues. In germline, CDR1 is MNHNY, CDR2 SVGAGI (reference sequence). The CDR3: CASCKGLGELFF. The CDR3 nucleotides are TGTGCCAGCTGTAAGGGTCTCGGGGAGCTGTTTTTT.

The rearrangement links TRBV28 to TRBJ2-7; the D is unclear. CDR1 and CDR2 from the germline V gene are MDHEN and SYDVKM. Deletions cut 3 bases from V and 0 bases from J, with 12 bases between. CDR3 length: 15 amino acids. CDR3 nucleotide sequence: TGTGCCAGCAGTTTTGGGATCCCGGGCTCCTACGAGCAGTACTTC. This codes for CASSFGIPGSYEQYF. Full variable domain (rest looked up from reference TRBV28 and TRBJ2-7): DVKVTQSSRYLVKRTGEKVFLECVQDMDHENMFWYRQDPGLGLRLIYFSYDVKMKEKGDIPEGYSVSREKKERFSLILESASTNQTSMYLCASSFGIPGSYEQYFGPGTRLTVT.

This rearrangement joins TRBV12-3 or TRBV12-4 to TRBJ1-5, with 8 bases lining up with TRBD1. There are 16 residues in the CDR3. V lost 1 base and J lost 7; bases outside the gene matches: 9. CDR3 nucleotides: TGTGCCAGCAGTTTAGGGCAGGGGGCGAACTGGCAGCCCCAGCATTTT. Translated, it gives CASSLGQGANWQPQHF.

The chain recombines TRBV7-8 with TRBJ1-1; D is ambiguous. Trimming left V 0 bases short and J 8 bases short, with 16 bases between. Per germline, CDR1 SGHVS and CDR2 FQNEAQ. CDR3 length: 15 amino acids. The CDR3 region is CASSLASGLGREAFF. The CDR3 DNA sequence: TGTGCCAGCAGCTTAGCGAGCGGACTAGGGAGAGAAGCTTTCTTT.

This clonotype was recorded once. CDR3 bases: TGCAGTGCTAGTCAGCGGGGGGGAAATACAGATACGCAGTATTTT. Its protein product is CSASQRGGNTDTQYF. This sequence joins TRBV20-1 and TRBJ2-3, with 10 nucleotides matching TRBD2. This CDR3 is 15 amino acids long. Germline CDR1 and CDR2: DFQATT and SNEGSKA (reference sequence). V shed 3 bases, J shed 3 bases, and the junction held 6 bases outside the gene matches.

The CDR3 region has the DNA TGTGCCAGCAGCCCAACCGGGACGGGACAAGAGACCCAGTACTTC. Translation gives CASSPTGTGQETQYF. The rearrangement uses TRBV7-9 and TRBJ2-5; TRBD1 or TRBD2 may be the D gene (5 bases each). Germline V lookup: CDR1 SEHNR, CDR2 FQNEAQ (reference sequence). The CDR3 contains 15 residues. With 5 bases removed from V and 2 bases from J, the gap between germline ends came to 15 bases. Full variable domain (remainder filled in from reference TRBV7-9 and TRBJ2-5): DTGVSQNPRHKITKRGQNVTFRCDPISEHNRLYWYRQTLGQGPEFLTYFQNEAQLEKSRLLSDRFSAERPKGSFSTLEIQRTEQGDSAMYLCASSPTGTGQETQYFGPGTRLLVL.

The gene calls are TRBV20-1 and TRBJ2-1; 11 bases line up with TRBD2. Germline V gene data show CDR1 as DFQATT and CDR2 as SNEGSKA (reference sequence). Trimming at V came to 6 bases and at J to 4 bases, leaving 14 bases not matched to a gene. The CDR3 consists of 17 residues. The CDR3 loop reads CSAPPGTSGSNYNEQFF. The DNA for the CDR3 is TGCAGTGCACCACCCGGGACTAGCGGAAGTAATTACAATGAGCAGTTCTTC.

The CDR3 protein is CASSEVPSGQYV. In DNA form, the CDR3 reads TGTGCCAGCAGTGAAGTCCCCAGCGGGCAGTACGTC. This chain uses TRBV6-1 with TRBJ2-7, with D perhaps matching TRBD2 (5 bases). The CDR3 sequence is 12 residues long. Looked up from germline, CDR1 is MNHNS and CDR2 is SASEGT. The V gene lost 1 base and the J gene lost 9 bases, with 10 bases spanning the gap.

This chain connects TRBV6-1 to TRBJ2-3; 10 bases align to TRBD2. Germline-derived CDR1 and CDR2 are MNHNS and SASEGT. Trimming removed 5 bases from V and 3 bases from J; junction bases left unmatched: 11. The CDR3 is made up of 17 amino acids. The CDR3 nucleotides are TGTGCCAGCAGTCGACGACTAGCGGGTCGGGGGACAGATACGCAGTATTTT. It encodes CASSRRLAGRGTDTQYF.

The V call is TRBV7-2, the J call TRBJ2-4; possible D gene TRBD2, 5 bases. V shed 4 bases and J shed 7 bases, with 11 bases lying between them. The CDR3 extends over 13 amino acids. Germline CDR1 and CDR2: SGHTA and FQGNSA. CDR3 nucleotide sequence: TGTGCCAGCAGCTCCCGGGGTCGGAACATTCAGTACTTC. Its protein is CASSSRGRNIQYF.

This sequence joins TRBV6-5 and TRBJ2-3; 9 nucleotides line up with TRBD2. Germline values: CDR1 MNHEY, CDR2 SVGAGI. The CDR3 is 16 amino acids. V shed 0 bases, J shed 1 base, and the junction held 2 bases outside the gene matches. This CDR3 reads CASSYSKRGGTDTQYF. The CDR3 region has the DNA TGTGCCAGCAGTTACTCGAAGCGGGGGGGCACAGATACGCAGTATTTT.

CDR3 residues: CSAPGGGRGRETQYF. The CDR3 nucleotides read TGCAGTGCGCCGGGCGGAGGCAGGGGAAGAGAGACCCAGTACTTC. The chain joins TRBV20-1 to TRBJ2-5; D is possibly TRBD1 (6 bases). From germline, CDR1 is DFQATT and CDR2 SNEGSKA (reference sequence). The CDR3 is made up of 15 amino acids. V was cut by 6 bases and J by 4 bases, with 21 bases left in between.

This sequence joins TRBV29-1 and TRBJ2-7; D uncertain. CDR3 length equals 12 residues. Germline V lookup: CDR1 SQVTM, CDR2 ANQGSEA. The V end lost 4 bases, the J end lost 3 bases, and 10 bases lay between the germline ends. The DNA of the CDR3 is TGCAGCGTTGTAAATCAGGTCTACGAGCAGTACTTC. It encodes CSVVNQVYEQYF.

The chain recombines TRBV25-1 with TRBJ1-2; maybe TRBD1 (5 bases). Trimming took 1 base from V and 5 from J, leaving 14 bases between them. The germline V gene has CDR1 MGHDK and CDR2 SYGVNS. The CDR3 spans 15 residues. The CDR3 nucleotides are TGTGCCAGCAGTGAATTCGCGGCGGGGGAGTATGGCTACACCTTC. Residues: CASSEFAAGEYGYTF.